This T cell receptor (beta chain) was observed in a study of control samples from healthy donors and cancer patients. The data were produced by immunoSEQ multiplex PCR, yet TCRdb's version contains in-frame clones alone and is incomplete. The data hold some 130,000 clones, with less than 95% observed a single time. This receptor was taken from a man aged 25-45 years in good health. Sequencing used blood.

CDR3 coding DNA: TGCGCCAGCAGCGCTGGGGAAAACACTGAAGCTTTCTTT. Its protein product is CASSAGENTEAFF. The rearrangement uses TRBV5-1 and TRBJ1-1; D is unclear. This CDR3 region has 13 residues. Germline values: CDR1 SGHRS, CDR2 YFSETQ. V lost 4 bases to trimming and J lost 2 bases, with 9 bases between them.